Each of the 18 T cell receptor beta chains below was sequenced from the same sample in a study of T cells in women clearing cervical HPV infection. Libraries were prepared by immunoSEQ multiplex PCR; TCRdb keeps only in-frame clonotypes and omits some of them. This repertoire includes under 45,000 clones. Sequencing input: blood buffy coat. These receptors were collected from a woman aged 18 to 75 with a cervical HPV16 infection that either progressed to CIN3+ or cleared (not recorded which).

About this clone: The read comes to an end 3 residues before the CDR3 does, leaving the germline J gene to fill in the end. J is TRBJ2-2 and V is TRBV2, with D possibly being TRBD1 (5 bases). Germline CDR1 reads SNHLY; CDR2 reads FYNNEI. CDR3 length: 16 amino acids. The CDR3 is CASSGGLGSGANVLFF. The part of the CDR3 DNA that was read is TGTGCCAGCAGTGGGGGTTTGGGTTCTGGGGCCAACGTG.

CDR3 sequence: CASSLRGGQETQYF. CDR3 bases read: TGTGCCAGCAGTTTAAGGGGGGGACAAGAGACC. The chain recombines TRBV12-3 or TRBV12-4 with TRBJ2-5; weak D call: TRBD2 (7 bases). Read data end 3 residues before the CDR3 end; the end is taken from the germline J gene. CDR3 length equals 14 residues. V gave up 2 bases and J gave up 2 bases, with 9 bases separating them.

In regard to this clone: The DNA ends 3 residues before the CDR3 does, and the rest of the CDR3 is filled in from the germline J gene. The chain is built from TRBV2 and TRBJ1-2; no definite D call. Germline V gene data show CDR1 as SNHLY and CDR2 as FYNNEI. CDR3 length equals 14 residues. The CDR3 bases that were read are TGTGCCAGCAGTGAATCGACTAGTAAGGATGAC. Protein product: CASSESTSKDD. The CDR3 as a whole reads CASSESTSKDDYTF.

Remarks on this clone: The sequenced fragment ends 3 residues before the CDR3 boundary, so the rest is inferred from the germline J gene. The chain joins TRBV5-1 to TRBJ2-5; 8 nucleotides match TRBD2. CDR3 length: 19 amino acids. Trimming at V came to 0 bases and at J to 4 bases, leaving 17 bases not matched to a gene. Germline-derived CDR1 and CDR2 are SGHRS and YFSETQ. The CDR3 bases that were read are TGCGCCAGCAGCTTGGGGCGCCATTTCGAGCGGGGGACCCTAGAGACC. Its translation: CASSLGRHFERGTLET. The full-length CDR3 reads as CASSLGRHFERGTLETQYF.

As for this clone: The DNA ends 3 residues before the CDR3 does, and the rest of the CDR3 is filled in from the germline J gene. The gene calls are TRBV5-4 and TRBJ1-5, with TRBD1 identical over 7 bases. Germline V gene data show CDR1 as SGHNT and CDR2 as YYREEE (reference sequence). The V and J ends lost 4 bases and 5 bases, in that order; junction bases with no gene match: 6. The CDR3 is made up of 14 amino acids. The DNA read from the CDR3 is TGTGCCAGCAGCAAACAGGGGACCGATCAGCCC. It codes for CASSKQGTDQP. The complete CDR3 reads CASSKQGTDQPQHF.

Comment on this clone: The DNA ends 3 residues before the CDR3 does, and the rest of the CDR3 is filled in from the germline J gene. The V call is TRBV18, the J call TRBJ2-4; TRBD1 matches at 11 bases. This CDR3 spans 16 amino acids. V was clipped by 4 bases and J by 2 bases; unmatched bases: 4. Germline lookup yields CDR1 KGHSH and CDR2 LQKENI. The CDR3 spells CASSRTGGATKNIQYF. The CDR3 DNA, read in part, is TGTGCCAGCTCACGGACAGGGGGCGCGACCAAAAACATT.

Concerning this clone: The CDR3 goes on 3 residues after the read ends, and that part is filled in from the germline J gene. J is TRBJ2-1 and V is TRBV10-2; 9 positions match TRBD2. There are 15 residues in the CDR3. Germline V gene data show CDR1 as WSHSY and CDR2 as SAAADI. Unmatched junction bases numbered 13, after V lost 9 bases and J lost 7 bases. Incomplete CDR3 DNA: TGCGCCAGTAGAAAGGGGTTAGCGGGAGAAAATGAG. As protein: CASRKGLAGENE. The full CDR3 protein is CASRKGLAGENEQFF.

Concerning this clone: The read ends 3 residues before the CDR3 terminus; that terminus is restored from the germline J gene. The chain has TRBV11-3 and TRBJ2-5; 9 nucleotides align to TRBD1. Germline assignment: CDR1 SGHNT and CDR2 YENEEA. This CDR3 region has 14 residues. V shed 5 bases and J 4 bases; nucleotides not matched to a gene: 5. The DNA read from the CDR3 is TGTGCCAGCAGCGTCGGACAGGGGCGAGAGACC. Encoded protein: CASSVGQGRET. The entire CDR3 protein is CASSVGQGRETQYF.

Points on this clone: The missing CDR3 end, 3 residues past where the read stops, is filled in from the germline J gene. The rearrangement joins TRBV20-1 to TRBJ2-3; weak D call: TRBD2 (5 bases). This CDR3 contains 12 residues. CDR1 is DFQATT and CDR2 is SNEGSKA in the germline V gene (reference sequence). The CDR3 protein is CSAQASRETQYF. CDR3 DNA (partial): TGCAGTGCCCAGGCTAGCAGAGAGACG.

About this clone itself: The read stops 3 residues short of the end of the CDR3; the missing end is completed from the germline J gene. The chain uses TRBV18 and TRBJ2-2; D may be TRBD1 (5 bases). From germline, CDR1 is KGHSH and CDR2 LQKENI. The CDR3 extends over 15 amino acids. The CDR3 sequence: CASSPNRPGANVLFF. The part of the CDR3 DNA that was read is TGTGCCAGCTCACCAAACAGACCTGGGGCCAACGTG.

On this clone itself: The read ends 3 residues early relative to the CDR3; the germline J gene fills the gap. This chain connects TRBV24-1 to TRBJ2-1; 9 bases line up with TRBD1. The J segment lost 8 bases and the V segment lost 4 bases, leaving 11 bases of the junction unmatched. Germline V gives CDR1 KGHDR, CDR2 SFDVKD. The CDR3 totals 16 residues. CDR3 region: CATSDTGQGMFDEQFF. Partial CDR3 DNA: TGTGCCACCAGTGACACTGGACAGGGGATGTTCGATGAG.

The CDR3 reads CSVAPTGGRLVEQFF. The covered CDR3 bases are TGCAGCGTTGCCCCTACAGGGGGACGACTTGTTGAG. The chain employs TRBV29-1 and TRBJ2-1; 8 bases fit TRBD1. The CDR3 is cut off 3 residues early in the read; its end comes from the germline J gene. The CDR3 runs 15 residues. J lost 9 bases, V lost 4 bases, and 14 bases had no gene match. CDR1 is SQVTM, CDR2 ANQGSEA, per germline.

The CDR3 sequence is CASSSARGRGYNDYTF. The CDR3 bases that were read are TGTGCCAGCTCTTCCGCGCGAGGGCGAGGCTACAATGAC. The gene calls are TRBV18 and TRBJ1-2; the D is unclear. Read sequence stops 3 residues before the CDR3 end, and the germline J gene provides the missing end. CDR1 is KGHSH and CDR2 is LQKENI in the germline V gene. CDR3 length equals 16 residues. The full variable domain, with the rest looked up from reference TRBV18 and TRBJ1-2, is NAGVMQNPRHLVRRRGQEARLRCSPMKGHSHVYWYRQLPEEGLKFMVYLQKENIIDESGMPKERFSAEFPKEGPSILRIQQVVRGDSAAYFCASSSARGRGYNDYTFGSGTRLTVV.

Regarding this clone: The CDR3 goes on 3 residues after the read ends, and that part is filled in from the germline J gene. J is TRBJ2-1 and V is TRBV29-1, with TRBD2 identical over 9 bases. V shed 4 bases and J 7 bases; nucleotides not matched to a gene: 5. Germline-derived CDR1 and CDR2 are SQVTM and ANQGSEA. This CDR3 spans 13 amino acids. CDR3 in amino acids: CSVGWGLANEQFF. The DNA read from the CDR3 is TGCAGCGTTGGATGGGGACTAGCAAATGAG.

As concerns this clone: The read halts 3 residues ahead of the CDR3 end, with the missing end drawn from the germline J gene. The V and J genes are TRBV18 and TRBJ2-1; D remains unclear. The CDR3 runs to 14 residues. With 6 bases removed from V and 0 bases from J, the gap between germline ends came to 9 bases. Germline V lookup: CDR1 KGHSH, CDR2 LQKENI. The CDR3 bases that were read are TGTGCCAGCTCTAATTCTTACTCCTACAATGAG. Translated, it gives CASSNSYSYNE. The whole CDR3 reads CASSNSYSYNEQFF. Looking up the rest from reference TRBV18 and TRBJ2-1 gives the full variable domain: NAGVMQNPRHLVRRRGQEARLRCSPMKGHSHVYWYRQLPEEGLKFMVYLQKENIIDESGMPKERFSAEFPKEGPSILRIQQVVRGDSAAYFCASSNSYSYNEQFFGPGTRLTVL.

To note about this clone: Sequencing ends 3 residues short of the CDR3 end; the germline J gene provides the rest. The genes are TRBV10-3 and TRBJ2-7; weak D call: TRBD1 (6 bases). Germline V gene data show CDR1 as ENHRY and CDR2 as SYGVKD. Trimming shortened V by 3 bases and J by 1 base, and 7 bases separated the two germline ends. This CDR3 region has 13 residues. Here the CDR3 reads CAISERGSYEQYF. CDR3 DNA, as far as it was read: TGTGCCATCAGTGAAAGGGGGTCCTACGAG.

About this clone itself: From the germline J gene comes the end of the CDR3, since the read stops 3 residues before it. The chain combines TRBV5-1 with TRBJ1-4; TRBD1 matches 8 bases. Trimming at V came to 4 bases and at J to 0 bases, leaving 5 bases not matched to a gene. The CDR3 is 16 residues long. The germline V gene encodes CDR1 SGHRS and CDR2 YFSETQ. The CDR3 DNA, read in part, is TGCGCCAGCAGCCCGGGGGACAGGACAACTAATGAAAAA. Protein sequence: CASSPGDRTTNEK. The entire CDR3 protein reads CASSPGDRTTNEKLFF.

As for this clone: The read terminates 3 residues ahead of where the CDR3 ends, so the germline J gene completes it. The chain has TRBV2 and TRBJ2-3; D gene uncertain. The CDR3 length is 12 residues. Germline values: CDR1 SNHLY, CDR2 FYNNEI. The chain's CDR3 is CASSESGETQYF. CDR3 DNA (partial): TGTGCCAGCAGTGAATCGGGTGAGACG.